Following are 20 T cell receptor beta chains from one sample sequenced in a study of T cells in Graves' hyperthyroidism and ophthalmopathy (dated by TCRdb to about 2019). Libraries were constructed by multiplex PCR. TCRdb names Illumina HiSeq 2000 as the instrument used. TCR beta CDR3 regions were amplified from RNA transcripts. The TCR CDR3 was subjected to a first round of RT-PCR using the HTBI primer set and the Qiagen OneStep RT-PCR kit. The public reads were run again by TCRdb, first through fastp at Q25 and then through MiXCR, and only productive beta chains were kept. Here each entry gathers all rows of one CDR3 protein and keeps the most common genes and DNA. The sample data list around 300,000 distinct CDR3 sequences, and around 22% of these were observed just once. The ten most abundant clones make up around 60% of the sample. What was sequenced was blood. Receptor source: a man aged 25 to 40 with Graves' ophthalmopathy.

This clonotype was seen a handful of times. This sequence joins TRBV7-9 and TRBJ2-5; possibly TRBD1 for D (6 bases). The germline V gene encodes CDR1 SEHNR and CDR2 FQNEAQ (reference sequence). The CDR3 loop spans 13 amino acids. Trimming pared 2 bases from V and 5 bases from J, leaving 9 bases between. The CDR3 loop is CASSLWGRETQYF. The CDR3 DNA sequence: TGTGCCAGCAGCTTATGGGGGCGGGAGACCCAGTACTTC.

This clonotype was counted between two and nine times. CDR3 in amino acids: CAWSAGKPGTSGRAPETQYF. In DNA, the CDR3 is TGTGCCTGGAGTGCGGGCAAACCCGGGACTAGCGGGAGGGCCCCAGAGACCCAGTACTTC. V is TRBV30 and J is TRBJ2-5; TRBD2 agrees at 16 bases. The junction had 15 bases not matched to a gene; V was cut back by 1 base and J by 4 bases. Germline V lookup: CDR1 GTSNPN, CDR2 SVGIG (reference sequence). The CDR3 covers 20 residues.

The rearrangement uses TRBV2 and TRBJ2-7; 8 nucleotides match TRBD1. The CDR3 spans 15 residues. The trim removed 8 bases at V and 5 bases at J, leaving 14 bases unmatched. CDR1 is SNHLY and CDR2 is FYNNEI in the germline V gene. The CDR3 is CASDLQGARINEQYF. The CDR3 bases are TGTGCCAGCGACCTCCAGGGGGCGCGGATAAACGAGCAGTACTTC.

This rearrangement joins TRBV11-3 to TRBJ1-5; D remains ambiguous. The CDR3 runs to 15 residues. Between the trimmed V and J ends, which lost 2 bases and 1 base, there was a span of 9 bases. Germline V gene sequence: CDR1 SGHNT, CDR2 YENEEA. In DNA form, the CDR3 reads TGTGCCAGCAGCTTAACATGGACGAGCAATCAGCCCCAGCATTTT. It is translated as CASSLTWTSNQPQHF. Using reference TRBV11-3 and TRBJ1-5 for the parts outside the CDR3, the full variable domain is EAGVVQSPRYKIIEKKQPVAFWCNPISGHNTLYWYLQNLGQGPELLIRYENEEAVDDSQLPKDRFSAERLKGVDSTLKIQPAELGDSAVYLCASSLTWTSNQPQHFGDGTRLSIL.

The chain is built from TRBV11-3 and TRBJ2-7, with D possibly matching TRBD2 (6 bases). Germline V CDR1 and CDR2: SGHNT, YENEEA. Trimming left V 4 bases short and J 5 bases short, with 12 bases between. The CDR3 is made up of 13 amino acids. CDR3 in amino acids: CASSSGLRDEQYF. In DNA, the CDR3 is TGTGCCAGCAGCTCGGGACTTCGGGACGAGCAGTACTTC.

This clonotype was found many times. The chain carries TRBV11-3 and TRBJ2-7; D might be TRBD1 (6 bases). Germline V gene lookup returns CDR1 SGHNT and CDR2 YENEEA. The CDR3 is made up of 14 amino acids. The V gene lost 1 base and the J gene lost 5 bases, with 12 bases spanning the gap. The CDR3 DNA reads TGTGCCAGCAGCTTAGGCACAGGGTATGACGAGCAGTACTTC. Protein sequence: CASSLGTGYDEQYF.

This clonotype has a single count. CDR3 in amino acids: CASSVTSGRDDEQFF. The CDR3 DNA reads as TGTGCCAGCAGCGTAACTAGCGGGAGGGATGATGAGCAGTTCTTC. The chain combines TRBV11-2 with TRBJ2-1; 13 nucleotides agree with TRBD2. After removal of 5 bases from V and 8 bases from J, the junction contained 6 bases not matched to a gene. The CDR3 totals 15 residues. Looked up from germline, CDR1 is SGHAT and CDR2 is FQNNGV.

To note about this clonotype: This may be a read error, as it is one base from a much larger clone. The chain couples TRBV2 to TRBJ2-7, with D maybe TRBD2 (5 bases). There are 14 residues in the CDR3. Germline values: CDR1 SNHLY, CDR2 FYNNEI. V lost 10 bases, J lost 2 bases, and 18 bases lay in between. The CDR3 spells CATKTGIGTYEQYF. Written as DNA, the CDR3 is TGTGCCACCAAAACGGGGATAGGCACCTACGAGCAGTACTTC.

This clonotype came up many times. The rearrangement uses TRBV3-1 and TRBJ2-3, with D tentatively TRBD2 (5 bases). Per germline, CDR1 LGHDT and CDR2 YNNKEL (reference sequence). This CDR3 has 12 amino acids. The CDR3 sequence: CAASTSTDTQYF. In DNA form, the CDR3 reads TGTGCGGCTAGCACAAGCACAGATACGCAGTATTTT.

The rearrangement links TRBV12-5 to TRBJ2-7; tentatively, D is TRBD2 (6 bases). There are 15 residues in the CDR3. Germline-derived CDR1 and CDR2 are LGHNT and FRNRAP. Trimming stripped 0 bases from V and 3 bases from J, with 12 bases between. Here the CDR3 reads CASGLVPGLYYEQYF. The CDR3, as DNA: TGTGCTAGTGGTTTGGTACCGGGACTTTACTACGAGCAGTACTTC.

V and J are TRBV18 and TRBJ2-1; tentatively, D is TRBD1 (5 bases). This CDR3 is 14 amino acids long. Looked up from germline, CDR1 is KGHSH and CDR2 is LQKENI. The ends were cut back, 3 bases at V and 4 bases at J, with 10 bases in the middle. This CDR3 is CASSPQKGYNEQFF. The DNA for the CDR3 is TGTGCCAGCTCACCGCAAAAGGGGTACAATGAGCAGTTCTTC.

This clonotype showed up many times. The chain joins TRBV6-1 to TRBJ2-7; possible D gene TRBD1, 5 bases. This CDR3 has 15 amino acids. The germline V gene has CDR1 MNHNS and CDR2 SASEGT. Trimming shortened V by 4 bases and J by 3 bases, and 16 bases separated the two germline ends. CDR3 in amino acids: CASSAPAGFYYEQYF. CDR3 nucleotide sequence: TGTGCCAGCAGTGCTCCTGCAGGGTTTTACTACGAGCAGTACTTC.

Points on this clonotype: This may be a read error, as it is one base from a much larger clone. J is TRBJ2-7 and V is TRBV18; possibly TRBD2 for D (6 bases). This CDR3 region has 15 residues. V was trimmed by 0 bases and J by 6 bases, leaving 15 bases between them. Germline CDR1 reads KGHSH; CDR2 reads LQKENI. The CDR3, as DNA: TGTGCCAGCTCACCACCGGGAAAGGGAGGCCTCGAGCAGTACTTC. Protein product: CASSPPGKGGLEQYF.

The rearrangement joins TRBV24-1 to TRBJ2-3; 13 nucleotides align to TRBD2. The trim removed 10 bases at V and 4 bases at J, leaving 10 bases unmatched. The CDR3 consists of 16 residues. Looked up from germline, CDR1 is KGHDR and CDR2 is SFDVKD. CDR3 region: CATSSGLAGAADTQYF. DNA of the CDR3: TGTGCCACGAGTAGTGGACTAGCGGGAGCTGCAGATACGCAGTATTTT.

This clonotype was counted a few times. The chain recombines TRBV28 with TRBJ2-7; 9 bases are shared with TRBD1. Losses at the gene ends were 7 bases for V and 2 bases for J; bases not matched to a gene: 6. The CDR3 sequence is 14 residues long. Germline CDR1 MDHEN, CDR2 SYDVKM. The CDR3 sequence is CASTWTGVAYEQYF. DNA of the CDR3: TGTGCCAGCACTTGGACAGGGGTAGCCTACGAGCAGTACTTC.

This chain uses TRBV6-1 with TRBJ2-5; the D is unclear. The CDR3 covers 15 residues. CDR1 is MNHNS and CDR2 is SASEGT in the germline V gene. Trimming removed 3 bases from V and 3 bases from J, with 14 bases in between. The CDR3 coding sequence is TGTGCCAGCAGTGACCCGGGCAGCTCGAAAGAGACCCAGTACTTC. It yields the protein CASSDPGSSKETQYF.

Comments on this clonotype: Here the CDR3 omits its conserved ending phenylalanine or tryptophan, so a read error is the likely source. The CDR3 DNA sequence: TGTGCCAGCAGTCCCGAACCGGGACAGGGGGGCTATGGCTACACCCTC. It codes for CASSPEPGQGGYGYTL. The V and J genes are TRBV27 and TRBJ1-2; 11 nucleotides line up with TRBD1. The CDR3 runs 16 residues. Per germline, CDR1 MNHEY and CDR2 SMNVEV (reference sequence). The trim removed 5 bases at V and 4 bases at J, leaving 9 bases unmatched.

J is TRBJ2-7 and V is TRBV11-1; 10 bases agree with TRBD2. The CDR3 contains 14 residues. Germline V gene sequence: CDR1 SGHAT, CDR2 FQDESV (reference sequence). The ends lost 7 bases at V and 4 bases at J; junction bases unmatched: 7. The CDR3 loop reads CASKLASGGYEQYF. CDR3 DNA: TGTGCCAGCAAATTGGCTAGCGGGGGATACGAGCAGTACTTC.

This chain connects TRBV2 to TRBJ2-7, with 10 positions matching TRBD2. The V segment lost 11 bases and the J segment 2 bases; nucleotides outside the gene matches: 6. In germline, CDR1 is SNHLY, CDR2 FYNNEI. The CDR3 is 13 amino acids. The CDR3 DNA reads TGTGCCTGGAGGACTAGCGGTACCTACGAGCAGTACTTC. Translation gives CAWRTSGTYEQYF.

A word on this clonotype: A much larger clone lies one base from this, so it may be a read error. V gene TRBV18 combines with J gene TRBJ2-7, with 7 bases lining up with TRBD1. The CDR3 extends over 14 amino acids. V gave up 4 bases and J gave up 1 base; unmatched junction bases: 4. CDR1 is KGHSH and CDR2 is LQKENI in the germline V gene. The CDR3 reads CASSLRDRSYEQYF. The CDR3 DNA reads TGTGCCAGCTCACTAAGGGACAGATCCTACGAGCAGTACTTC.